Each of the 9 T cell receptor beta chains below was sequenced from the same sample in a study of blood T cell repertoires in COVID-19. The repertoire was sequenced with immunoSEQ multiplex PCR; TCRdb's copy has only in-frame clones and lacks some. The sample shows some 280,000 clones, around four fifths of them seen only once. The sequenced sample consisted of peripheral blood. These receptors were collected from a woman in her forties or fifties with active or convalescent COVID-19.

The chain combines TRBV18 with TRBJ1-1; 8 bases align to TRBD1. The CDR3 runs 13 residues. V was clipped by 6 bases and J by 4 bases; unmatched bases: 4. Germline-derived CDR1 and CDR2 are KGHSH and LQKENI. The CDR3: CASSPRGPTEAFF. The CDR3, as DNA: TGTGCCAGCTCTCCCAGGGGGCCCACTGAAGCTTTCTTT.

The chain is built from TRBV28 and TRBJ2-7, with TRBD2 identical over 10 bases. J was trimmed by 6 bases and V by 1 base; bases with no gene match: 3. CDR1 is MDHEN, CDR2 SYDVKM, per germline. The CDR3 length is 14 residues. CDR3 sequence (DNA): TGTGCCAGCAGTTTATCGAGCGGGAGGGCCGAGCAGTACTTC. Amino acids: CASSLSSGRAEQYF.

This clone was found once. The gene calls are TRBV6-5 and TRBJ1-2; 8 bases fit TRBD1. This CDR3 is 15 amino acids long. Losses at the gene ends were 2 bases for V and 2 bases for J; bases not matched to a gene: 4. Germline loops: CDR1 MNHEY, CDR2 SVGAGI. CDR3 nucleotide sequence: TGTGCCAGCAGTTACGACAGGGGATGGAACTATGGCTACACCTTC. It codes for CASSYDRGWNYGYTF.

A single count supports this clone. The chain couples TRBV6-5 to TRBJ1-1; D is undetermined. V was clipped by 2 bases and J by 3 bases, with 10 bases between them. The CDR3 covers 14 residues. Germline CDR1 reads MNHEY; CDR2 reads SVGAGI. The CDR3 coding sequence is TGTGCCAGCAGTTACGGGAGTGGGGACACTGAAGCTTTCTTT. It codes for CASSYGSGDTEAFF.

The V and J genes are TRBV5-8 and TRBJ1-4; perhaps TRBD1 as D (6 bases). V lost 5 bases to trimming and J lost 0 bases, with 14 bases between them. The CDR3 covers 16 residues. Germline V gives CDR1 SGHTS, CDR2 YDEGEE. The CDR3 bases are TGTGCCAGCAGTTCCGGGACACTCGCAACTAATGAAAAACTGTTTTTT. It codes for CASSSGTLATNEKLFF.

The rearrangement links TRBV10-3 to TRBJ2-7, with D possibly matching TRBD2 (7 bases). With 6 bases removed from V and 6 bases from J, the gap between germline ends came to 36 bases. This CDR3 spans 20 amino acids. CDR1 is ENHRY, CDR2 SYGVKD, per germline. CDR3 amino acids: CAIRGAIRDYVAPGEGEQYF. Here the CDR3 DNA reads TGTGCCATCAGGGGGGCTATTCGGGACTACGTGGCGCCCGGGGAAGGCGAGCAGTACTTC.

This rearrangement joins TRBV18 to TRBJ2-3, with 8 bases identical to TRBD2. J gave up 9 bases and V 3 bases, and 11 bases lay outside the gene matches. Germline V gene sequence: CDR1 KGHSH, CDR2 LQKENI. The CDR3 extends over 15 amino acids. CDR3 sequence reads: CASSPLSGSRETQYF. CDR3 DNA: TGTGCCAGCTCACCCTTGAGCGGGAGTCGTGAGACGCAGTATTTT.

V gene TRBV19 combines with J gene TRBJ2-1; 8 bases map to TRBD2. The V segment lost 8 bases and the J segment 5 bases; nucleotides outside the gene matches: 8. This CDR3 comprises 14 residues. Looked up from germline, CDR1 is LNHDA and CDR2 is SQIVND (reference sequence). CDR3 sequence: CASLSPGGHNEQFF. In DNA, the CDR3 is TGTGCCAGTCTTTCCCCGGGGGGGCACAATGAGCAGTTCTTC. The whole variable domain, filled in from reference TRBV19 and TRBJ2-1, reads DGGITQSPKYLFRKEGQNVTLSCEQNLNHDAMYWYRQDPGQGLRLIYYSQIVNDFQKGDIAEGYSVSREKKESFPLTVTSAQKNPTAFYLCASLSPGGHNEQFFGPGTRLTVL.

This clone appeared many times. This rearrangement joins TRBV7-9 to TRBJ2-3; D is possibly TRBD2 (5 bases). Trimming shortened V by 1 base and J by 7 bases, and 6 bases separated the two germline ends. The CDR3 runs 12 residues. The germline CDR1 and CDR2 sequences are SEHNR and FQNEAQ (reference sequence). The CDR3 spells CASSLGEHTQYF. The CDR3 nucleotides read TGTGCCAGCAGCTTAGGGGAGCATACGCAGTATTTT.